This is a list of T cell receptor beta chains from one sample in a study of neoadjuvant anti-PD-1 for oral cavity cancer. Repertoires were generated with immunoSEQ multiplex PCR, while TCRdb's copy carries only in-frame clones and drops some. This sample yields tens of thousands of clones, of which about 85% are seen a single time; more than 3% belongs to the top ten. The starting material was PBMCs, obtained after nivolumab (anti-PD-1) treatment. All receptors come from a person aged 35-79 years with oral cavity squamous cell carcinoma. Both conserved end residues are part of each CDR3. D genes are given only for firm matches. Clone sizes are given selectively: once, few, many, or a class where the clone is expanded.

>.|TRBJ1-1|.|TRBV5-4
CASSFLDGNTEAFF
TGTGCCAGCAGCTTCTTGGACGGGAACACTGAAGCTTTCTTT
>TRBD2|TRBJ2-1|.|TRBV5-1
CASSSQTSGGYNEQFF
TGCGCCAGCAGCTCCCAGACTAGCGGTGGGTACAATGAGCAGTTCTTC
>TRBD1|TRBJ2-5|.|TRBV25-1
CASSDPTRGQGKETQYF
TGTGCCAGCAGTGACCCCACAAGGGGACAGGGGAAAGAGACCCAGTACTTC
>.|TRBJ2-7|.|TRBV11-2
CASSLFGAPYEQYF
TGTGCCAGCAGCTTATTTGGGGCTCCCTACGAGCAGTACTTC
>.|TRBJ2-6|.|TRBV2
CASRNAGANVLTF
TGTGCCAGCAGGAATGCTGGGGCCAACGTCCTGACTTTC
>.|TRBJ1-1|.|TRBV19
CASSIFTEAFF
TGTGCCAGTAGTATCTTCACTGAAGCTTTCTTT
>.|TRBJ2-3|.|TRBV5-1
CASVQLPGAVDTQYF
TGCGCCAGCGTCCAGCTGCCGGGAGCTGTAGATACGCAGTATTTT
>TRBD2|TRBJ2-1|.|TRBV14
CASSRSGYSYNEQFF
TGTGCCAGCAGCCGTAGCGGGTACTCCTACAATGAGCAGTTCTTC
>.|TRBJ2-1|.|TRBV11-2
CASSLSGLGNEQFF
TGTGCCAGCAGCTTATCAGGACTGGGCAATGAGCAGTTCTTC
>TRBD1|TRBJ1-3|once|TRBV4-1
CASSQGQGADILSARNTIYF
TGCGCCAGCAGCCAGGGACAGGGGGCGGACATCCTCTCTGCGAGAAACACCATATATTTT
>.|TRBJ2-3|.|TRBV5-4
CASSLYAGSTDTQYF
TGTGCCAGCAGCTTGTACGCAGGGAGCACAGATACGCAGTATTTT
>TRBD1|TRBJ2-3|.|TRBV7-3
CASSYTGGGTDTQYF
TGTGCCAGCAGCTATACAGGGGGAGGCACAGATACGCAGTATTTT
>.|TRBJ1-5|.|TRBV2
CASSDQGRGVSEPQHF
TGTGCCAGCAGTGACCAGGGGCGGGGTGTATCGGAGCCCCAGCATTTT
>.|TRBJ2-3|.|TRBV6-5
CASSVGASTDTQYF
TGTGCCAGCAGTGTGGGAGCCAGCACAGATACGCAGTATTTT
>TRBD2|TRBJ2-1|.|TRBV5-6
CASETSGRAPYNEQFF
TGTGCCAGCGAAACTAGCGGGAGGGCCCCCTACAATGAGCAGTTCTTC
>TRBD1|TRBJ1-5|.|TRBV10-3
CATAPQDRGQPQHF
TGTGCCACCGCTCCACAGGACAGGGGCCAGCCCCAGCATTTT
>TRBD1|TRBJ1-4|.|TRBV9
CASSASTGPNEKLFF
TGTGCCAGCAGCGCGTCGACAGGGCCTAATGAAAAACTGTTTTTT
>TRBD1|TRBJ2-7|few|TRBV28
CASSLGTGGQYF
TGTGCCAGCAGTTTGGGGACAGGGGGGCAGTACTTC
>TRBD1|TRBJ2-4|.|TRBV6-1
CASETGGVDIQYF
TGTGCCAGCGAGACAGGGGGGGTGGACATTCAGTACTTC
>.|TRBJ2-2|.|TRBV30
CAWTKTTNTGELFF
TGTGCCTGGACCAAAACAACGAACACCGGGGAGCTGTTTTTT
>.|TRBJ1-5|.|TRBV2
CASSEGAGRGQPQHF
TGTGCCAGCAGTGAAGGGGCCGGGCGGGGTCAGCCCCAGCATTTT
>.|TRBJ1-2|.|TRBV2
CASSEAGDYGYTF
TGTGCCAGCAGTGAGGCAGGGGACTATGGCTACACCTTC
>.|TRBJ2-7|.|TRBV6-1
CASSPQPGAPYEQYF
TGTGCCAGCAGCCCCCAACCGGGGGCCCCCTACGAGCAGTACTTC
>TRBD1|TRBJ2-1|.|TRBV4-1
CASSPGQGRNEQFF
TGCGCCAGCTCCCCGGGACAGGGAAGAAATGAGCAGTTCTTC
>TRBD2|TRBJ2-7|.|TRBV27
CASKLGTSRAYEQYF
TGTGCCAGCAAACTCGGGACTAGCAGGGCCTACGAGCAGTACTTC
>TRBD1|TRBJ1-1|few|TRBV7-8
CASSGQGFAEAFF
TGTGCCAGCAGCGGACAGGGGTTCGCTGAAGCTTTCTTT
>TRBD1|TRBJ1-2|.|TRBV11-2
CASSLSVQGGVSGYGYTF
TGTGCCAGCAGCTTATCGGTTCAGGGGGGGGTATCGGGCTATGGCTACACCTTC
>.|TRBJ1-1|.|TRBV2
CASSVVENTEAFF
TGTGCCAGCAGTGTGGTAGAGAACACTGAAGCTTTCTTT
>.|TRBJ1-1|.|TRBV2
CASSEQVPEAFF
TGTGCCAGCAGTGAACAGGTGCCTGAAGCTTTCTTT
>.|TRBJ2-1|.|TRBV10-2
CASSYRSGTDNEQFF
TGCGCCAGCAGCTACCGTAGCGGGACAGACAATGAGCAGTTCTTC
>.|TRBJ2-7|.|TRBV6-1
CASRTLLQGYEQYF
TGTGCCAGCAGGACCCTTTTACAGGGTTACGAGCAGTACTTC
>.|TRBJ2-5|.|TRBV5-1
CASSKDPGRETQYF
TGCGCCAGCAGCAAGGACCCCGGACGGGAGACCCAGTACTTC
>TRBD2|TRBJ2-3|.|TRBV11-2
CASSLGGRGDTQYF
TGTGCCAGCAGCTTAGGCGGGAGGGGCGATACGCAGTATTTT
>.|TRBJ2-5|.|TRBV20-1
CSARRETQYF
TGCAGTGCTAGGAGGGAGACCCAGTACTTC
>.|TRBJ1-3|once|TRBV5-1
CASSFQPGPGNTIYF
TGCGCCAGCAGCTTTCAGCCAGGCCCGGGGAACACCATATATTTT
>.|TRBJ1-2|few|TRBV6-5
CASSPYTGSYGYTF
TGTGCCAGCAGTCCGTACACAGGGAGTTATGGCTACACCTTC
>.|TRBJ1-5|.|TRBV30
CAWSPSGGQPQHF
TGTGCCTGGAGTCCCTCCGGGGGCCAGCCCCAGCATTTT
>.|TRBJ1-1|.|TRBV29-1
CSVVGRDTEAFF
TGCAGCGTTGTAGGGAGGGACACTGAAGCTTTCTTT
>.|TRBJ2-4|.|TRBV5-1
CASSFFGGSAKNIQYF
TGCGCCAGCAGCTTTTTCGGGGGCTCGGCCAAAAACATTCAGTACTTC
>.|TRBJ2-1|.|TRBV5-1
CASSLGWDEQFF
TGCGCCAGCAGCTTGGGATGGGATGAGCAGTTCTTC